Listed below are T cell receptor beta chains from one sample, sequenced in a study of blood T cell repertoires in COVID-19. Sequenced by immunoSEQ multiplex PCR; TCRdb stores in-frame clones only, minus some. The sample carries 250,000 or so clones, around 85% recorded once. Sequencing was performed on peripheral blood. Every receptor here comes from a man aged 60 to 75 with acute or convalescent COVID-19. The CDR3 runs from the conserved cysteine through the conserved F or W. D genes are given only for firm matches. Clone sizes are given selectively: once, few, many, or a class where the clone is expanded.

j_gene,d_gene,abundance,v_gene,CDR3aa,CDR3nt
TRBJ2-5,TRBD2,.,TRBV3-1/TRBV3-2,CASSQTGTGGETQYF,TGTGCCAGCAGCCAAACGGGGACGGGGGGAGAGACCCAGTACTTC
TRBJ1-2,.,.,TRBV28,CASSLDTRPYGYTF,TGTGCCAGCAGCCTAGATACACGGCCCTATGGCTACACCTTC
TRBJ1-2,TRBD1,once,TRBV6-1,CASSGGTGGVLNYGYTF,TGTGCCAGCAGTGGAGGGACAGGGGGCGTTTTAAACTATGGCTACACCTTC
TRBJ2-2,TRBD1,.,TRBV25-1,CASTRDRGLAGELFF,TGTGCCAGCACCCGGGACAGGGGGCTTGCCGGGGAGCTGTTTTTT
TRBJ1-1,TRBD1,.,TRBV6-5,CASSQDRAGAEAFF,TGTGCCAGCAGCCAGGACAGGGCGGGCGCTGAAGCTTTCTTT
TRBJ1-2,TRBD1,.,TRBV28,CASTKWGQGGNGYTF,TGTGCCAGCACTAAATGGGGACAGGGGGGGAATGGCTACACCTTC
TRBJ2-7,.,.,TRBV14,CASSQSGYEQYF,TGTGCCAGCAGCCAATCAGGGTACGAGCAGTACTTC
TRBJ1-4,.,once,TRBV14,CASSPRGSPTKLFF,TGTGCCAGCAGTCCCAGGGGTTCCCCAACGAAACTGTTTTTT
TRBJ1-3,.,.,TRBV6-1,CASSDRGDTIYF,TGTGCCAGCAGTGACAGGGGAGACACCATATATTTT
TRBJ2-2,.,.,TRBV30,CAWSTDSANTGELFF,TGTGCCTGGAGTACGGACAGCGCGAACACCGGGGAGCTGTTTTTT
TRBJ2-2,TRBD1,.,TRBV11-3,CASSAPGQGNTGELFF,TGTGCCAGCAGCGCACCGGGACAGGGTAACACCGGGGAGCTGTTTTTT
TRBJ2-4,TRBD1,.,TRBV7-9,CASSATGGAFENIQYF,TGTGCCAGCAGCGCGACAGGGGGCGCCTTTGAAAACATTCAGTACTTC
TRBJ2-1,TRBD2,.,TRBV27,CASSHLGTSGGNEQFF,TGTGCCAGCAGCCACCTCGGGACTAGCGGGGGAAATGAGCAGTTCTTC
TRBJ2-5,.,once,TRBV6-5,CASNSMLQETQYF,TGTGCCAGCAACAGTATGCTTCAAGAGACCCAGTACTTC
TRBJ1-6,.,.,TRBV5-1,CASSLAASGQSSPLHF,TGCGCCAGCAGCTTGGCGGCCAGCGGGCAAAGTTCACCCCTCCACTTT
TRBJ2-7,TRBD2,.,TRBV5-1,CASSLRSGGTYEQYF,TGCGCCAGCAGCTTGAGGTCGGGAGGGACCTACGAGCAGTACTTC
TRBJ2-5,.,.,TRBV7-9,CASSLVPQKETQYF,TGTGCCAGCAGCTTAGTGCCACAGAAAGAGACCCAGTACTTC
TRBJ1-2,.,.,TRBV28,CASTSGPGRGYGYTF,TGTGCCAGCACCTCGGGGCCAGGCAGGGGATATGGCTACACCTTC
TRBJ2-3,TRBD2,.,TRBV7-2,CASSSLAGVRTDTQYF,TGTGCCAGCAGCTCACTAGCGGGAGTTAGAACAGATACGCAGTATTTT
TRBJ2-5,.,.,TRBV6-5,CASSYGATQYF,TGTGCCAGCAGTTACGGGGCAACCCAGTACTTC
TRBJ2-5,.,.,TRBV7-2,CASSPSWTQYF,TGTGCCAGCAGCCCGAGTTGGACCCAGTACTTC
TRBJ1-1,.,.,TRBV5-4,CASSLTGNTEAFF,TGTGCCAGCAGTTTAACAGGGAACACTGAAGCTTTCTTT